The TCR beta chain described here comes from a study of CD8 T cells in ankylosing spondylitis. This clonotype was seen at least ten times. Its antigen is not identified. The germline V gene has CDR1 KGHSH and CDR2 LQKENI. This CDR3 is built from 14 residues. V shed 3 bases, J shed 8 bases, and the junction held 8 bases outside the gene matches. TCRdb reprocessed the 5' RACE reads with MiXCR, giving one entry per CDR3 protein. The sample lists more than 500,000 distinct CDR3 sequences, over 4% occurring once. Study results and caveats: Blood of patients with ankylosing spondylitis appeared to be characterized by a TCR beta motif of eight highly homologous variants. Enrichment of disease-linked clones was reportedly significant in matched ankylosing spondylitis synovial fluid.

The chain employs TRBV18 and TRBJ1-2; TRBD1 matches at 8 bases. The sequenced sample consisted of blood, either unsorted or a sorted T cell fraction (not recorded which). This receptor was identified in a male donor with ankylosing spondylitis. This chain's CDR3 is CASSPPTTGGGYTF. CDR3 in DNA: TGTGCCAGCTCACCGCCGACAACAGGGGGAGGCTACACCTTC.